These T cell receptor beta chains were read from a single sample in a study of blood T cell repertoires in COVID-19. Some clones are missing from TCRdb's copy, which holds only in-frame ones; the method was immunoSEQ multiplex PCR. The sample records 250,000 to 300,000 clones, approximately 90% being singletons. Material: peripheral blood. These receptors all come from a woman under 40 with COVID-19, enrolled during active disease. Each CDR3 is given with its conserved first and last residue. A D gene is named only where the DNA matches it firmly.

V: TRBV18
D: TRBD1
CDR3: CASSPIPGQGDEQFF

V: TRBV5-5
D: TRBD1
CDR3: CASSSGTVGTDTQYF

V: TRBV15
D: NA
CDR3: CATSRDRRTTGYTF

V: TRBV23-1
D: NA
CDR3: CASSKTRRAYEQYF

V: TRBV2
D: NA
CDR3: CASSERRGPYEQYF

V: TRBV15
D: TRBD1
CDR3: CATSKREGDRGPVRGNTIYF

V: TRBV19
D: NA
CDR3: CASSLAQFTDTQYF

V: TRBV28
D: TRBD2
CDR3: CASSPWTSSSYNEQFF

V: TRBV19
D: NA
CDR3: CASSIFSGVGTEAFF

V: TRBV9
D: TRBD2
CDR3: CASSPRLAGVLETQYF

V: TRBV6-1
D: NA
CDR3: CASSEGRQNPPRGPQHF

V: TRBV19
D: NA
CDR3: CASSIQNNQPQHF

V: TRBV2
D: TRBD1
CDR3: CASSEVETGLSEQFF

V: TRBV19
D: TRBD1
CDR3: CASRADRDTEAFF

V: TRBV27
D: TRBD2
CDR3: CASSLPSSGRAGNEQFF

V: TRBV19
D: TRBD2
CDR3: CASSITGSGTSGSSYEQYF